This T cell receptor beta chain was identified during a study of T cells in Graves' hyperthyroidism and ophthalmopathy. Looked up from germline, CDR1 is MNHEY and CDR2 is SMNVEV (reference sequence). V lost 8 bases and J lost 7; bases outside the gene matches: 11. This CDR3 contains 15 residues. This clonotype appeared many times. What it binds is not known. Study-wide results and caveats: Most clonotypes expanded in thyroid above 0.001 were likewise present in blood.

RNA transcripts gave rise to amplified TCR beta CDR3 regions. Researchers ran a first-round RT-PCR on the TCR CDR3 using the HTBI primer set. Via MiXCR, TCRdb re-called the multiplex PCR reads, giving one row per CDR3 protein. The sample contains fewer than 650,000 distinct CDR3 sequences, over 12% of which appear only once. The V gene is TRBV27, the J gene TRBJ1-6; 7 positions match TRBD1. The sequence derives from a woman aged 40 to 50 with Graves' ophthalmopathy. Sequenced sample: blood. DNA for the CDR3: TGTGCCAGCGGAAAACTGACAGGGCTAAATTCACCCCTCCACTTT. Its protein is CASGKLTGLNSPLHF.